A single T cell receptor beta chain is shown here with its context. Antigen: not known. This sample is drawn from a study of graft-versus-host responses after intestinal transplantation. At the level of the study: Isolated intestinal, liver-intestinal, or multivisceral transplants were what recipients had. Among the recipients, all got anti-thymocyte globulin induction and then tacrolimus and steroids for approximately 3 years. Findings and limits, study-wide: An association linked early post-transplant HvG declines with peak circulating GvH clone levels.

The method was immunoSEQ multiplex PCR; TCRdb's version includes in-frame clones alone and lacks a portion of them. The data hold 4,800 or so clones, with over 60% observed a single time. Germline V lookup: CDR1 MNHEY, CDR2 SMNVEV (reference sequence). The CDR3 totals 13 residues. Tissue processing of the graft released intraepithelial and lamina propria lymphocytes from it. The chain combines TRBV27 with TRBJ2-5; TRBD2 is a possible D gene (5 bases). The better agreement between TRBJ2-7 and the DNA end casts doubt on the J call. The receptor's source is a human patient who received an intestinal transplant, so some T cells may come from the graft donor. Specimen: ileum tissue, collected approximately 130 days after intestinal transplantation. CDR3 protein: CASSLPRDYEQYF. The CDR3, as DNA: TGTGCCAGCAGTTTACCCCGGGACTACGAGCAGTACTTC.